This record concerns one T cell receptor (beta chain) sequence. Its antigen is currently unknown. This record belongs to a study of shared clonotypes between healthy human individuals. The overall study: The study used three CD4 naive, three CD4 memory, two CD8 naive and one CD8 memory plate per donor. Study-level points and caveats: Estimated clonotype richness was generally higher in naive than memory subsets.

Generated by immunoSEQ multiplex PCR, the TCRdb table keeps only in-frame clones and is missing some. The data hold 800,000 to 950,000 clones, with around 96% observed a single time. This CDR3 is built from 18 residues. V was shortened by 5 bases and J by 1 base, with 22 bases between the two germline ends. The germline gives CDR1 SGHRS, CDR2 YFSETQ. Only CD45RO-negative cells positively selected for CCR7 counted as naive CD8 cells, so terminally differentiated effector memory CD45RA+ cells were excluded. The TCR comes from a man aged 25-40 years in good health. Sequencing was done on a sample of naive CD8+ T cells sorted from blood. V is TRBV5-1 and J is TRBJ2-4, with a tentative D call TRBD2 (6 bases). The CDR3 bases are TGCGCCAGCAGTGGGCCGGGGGTAACGACCAAGGCCAAAAACATTCAGTACTTC. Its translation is CASSGPGVTTKAKNIQYF.